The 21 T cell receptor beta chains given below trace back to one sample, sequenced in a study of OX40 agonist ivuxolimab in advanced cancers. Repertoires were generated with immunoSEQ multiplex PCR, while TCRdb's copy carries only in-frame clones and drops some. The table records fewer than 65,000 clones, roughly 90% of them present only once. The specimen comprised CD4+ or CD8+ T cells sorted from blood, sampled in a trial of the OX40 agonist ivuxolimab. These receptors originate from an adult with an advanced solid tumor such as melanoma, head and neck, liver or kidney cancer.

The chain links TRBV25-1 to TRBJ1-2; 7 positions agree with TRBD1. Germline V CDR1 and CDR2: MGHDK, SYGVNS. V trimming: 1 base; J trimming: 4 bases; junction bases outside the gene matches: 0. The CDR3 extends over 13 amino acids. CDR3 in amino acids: CASSESGGYGYTF. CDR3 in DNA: TGTGCCAGCAGTGAATCAGGGGGCTATGGCTACACCTTC.

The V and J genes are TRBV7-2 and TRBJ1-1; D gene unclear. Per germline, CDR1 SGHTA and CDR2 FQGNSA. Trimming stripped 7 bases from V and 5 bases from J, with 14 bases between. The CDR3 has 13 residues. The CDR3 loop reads CASNNFIRTEAFF. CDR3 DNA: TGTGCCAGCAACAACTTTATCCGGACTGAAGCTTTCTTT.

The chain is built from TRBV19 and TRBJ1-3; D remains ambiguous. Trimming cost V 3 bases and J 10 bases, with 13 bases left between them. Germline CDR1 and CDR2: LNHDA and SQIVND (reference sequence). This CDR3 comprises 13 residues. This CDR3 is CASSMGASSTIYF. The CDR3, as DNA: TGTGCCAGTAGTATGGGCGCCTCTTCTACCATATATTTT.

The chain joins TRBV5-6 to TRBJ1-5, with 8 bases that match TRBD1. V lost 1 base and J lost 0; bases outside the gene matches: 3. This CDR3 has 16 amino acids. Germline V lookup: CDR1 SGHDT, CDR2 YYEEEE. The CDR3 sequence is CASSLSGGLSNQPQHF. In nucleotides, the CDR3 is TGTGCCAGCAGCTTGTCAGGGGGCCTTAGCAATCAGCCCCAGCATTTT.

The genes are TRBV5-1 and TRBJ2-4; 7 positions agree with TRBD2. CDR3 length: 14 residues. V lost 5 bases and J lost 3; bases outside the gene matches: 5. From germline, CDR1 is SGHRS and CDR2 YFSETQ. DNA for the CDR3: TGCGCCAGCAGTAAGGCTAGCGGCAAAAACATTCAGTACTTC. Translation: CASSKASGKNIQYF. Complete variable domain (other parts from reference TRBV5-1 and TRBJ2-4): KAGVTQTPRYLIKTRGQQVTLSCSPISGHRSVSWYQQTPGQGLQFLFEYFSETQRNKGNFPGRFSGRQFSNSRSEMNVSTLELGDSALYLCASSKASGKNIQYFGAGTRLSVL.

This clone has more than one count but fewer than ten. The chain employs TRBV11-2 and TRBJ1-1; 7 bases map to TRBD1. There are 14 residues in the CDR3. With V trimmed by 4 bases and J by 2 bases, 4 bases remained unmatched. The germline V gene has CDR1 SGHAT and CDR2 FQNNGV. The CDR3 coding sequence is TGTGCCAGCAGCTCCCACAGGGGTAACACTGAAGCTTTCTTT. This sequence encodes CASSSHRGNTEAFF.

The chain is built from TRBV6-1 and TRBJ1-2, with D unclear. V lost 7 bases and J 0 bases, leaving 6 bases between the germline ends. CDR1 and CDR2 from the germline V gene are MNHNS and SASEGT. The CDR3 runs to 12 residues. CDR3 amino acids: CASNPTNYGYTF. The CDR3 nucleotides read TGTGCCAGCAACCCCACTAACTATGGCTACACCTTC.

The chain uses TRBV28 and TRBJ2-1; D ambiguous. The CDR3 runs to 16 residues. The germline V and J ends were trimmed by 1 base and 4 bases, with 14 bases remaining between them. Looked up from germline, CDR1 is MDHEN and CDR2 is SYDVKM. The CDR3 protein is CASSLYGRRTYNEQFF. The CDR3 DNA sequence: TGTGCCAGCAGTTTATATGGGCGGAGAACTTACAATGAGCAGTTCTTC.

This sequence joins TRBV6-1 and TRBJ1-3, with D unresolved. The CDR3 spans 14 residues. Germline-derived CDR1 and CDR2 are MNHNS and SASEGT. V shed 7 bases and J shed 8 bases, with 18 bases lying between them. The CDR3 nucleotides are TGTGCCAGCACCCTGAACCGGGGTGGGGACACCATATATTTT. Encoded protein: CASTLNRGGDTIYF.

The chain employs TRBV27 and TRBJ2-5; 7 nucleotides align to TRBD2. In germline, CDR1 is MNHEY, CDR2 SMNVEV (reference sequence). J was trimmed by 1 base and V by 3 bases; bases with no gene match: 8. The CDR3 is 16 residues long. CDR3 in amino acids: CASSFLSASGQETQYF. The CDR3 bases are TGTGCCAGCAGTTTTCTCTCGGCTAGCGGCCAAGAGACCCAGTACTTC.

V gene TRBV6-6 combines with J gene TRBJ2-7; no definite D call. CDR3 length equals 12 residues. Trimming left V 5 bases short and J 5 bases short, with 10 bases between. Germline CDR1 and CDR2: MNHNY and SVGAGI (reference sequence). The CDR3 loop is CASSRQWHEQYF. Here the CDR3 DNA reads TGTGCCAGCAGTCGGCAATGGCACGAGCAGTACTTC.

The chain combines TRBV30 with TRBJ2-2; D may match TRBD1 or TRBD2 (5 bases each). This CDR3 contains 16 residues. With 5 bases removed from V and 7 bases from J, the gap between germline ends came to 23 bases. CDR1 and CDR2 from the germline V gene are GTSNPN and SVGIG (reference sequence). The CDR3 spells CAWASPGPGRVGELFF. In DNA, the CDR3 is TGTGCCTGGGCAAGCCCGGGGCCGGGCAGGGTCGGGGAGCTGTTTTTT.

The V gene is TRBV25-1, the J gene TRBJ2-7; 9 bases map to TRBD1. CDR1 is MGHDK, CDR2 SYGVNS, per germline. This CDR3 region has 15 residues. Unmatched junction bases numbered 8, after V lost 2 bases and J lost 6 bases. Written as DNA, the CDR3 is TGTGCCAGCAGTGAAGGGACAGGGTGGATTCGCGAGCAGTACTTC. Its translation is CASSEGTGWIREQYF.

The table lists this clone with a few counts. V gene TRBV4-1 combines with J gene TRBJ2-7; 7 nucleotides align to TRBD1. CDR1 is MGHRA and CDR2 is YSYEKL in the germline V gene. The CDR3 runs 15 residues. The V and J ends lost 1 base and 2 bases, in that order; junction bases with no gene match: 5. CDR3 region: CASSQVRDSTYEQYF. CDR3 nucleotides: TGCGCCAGCAGCCAAGTTCGGGACAGCACCTACGAGCAGTACTTC.

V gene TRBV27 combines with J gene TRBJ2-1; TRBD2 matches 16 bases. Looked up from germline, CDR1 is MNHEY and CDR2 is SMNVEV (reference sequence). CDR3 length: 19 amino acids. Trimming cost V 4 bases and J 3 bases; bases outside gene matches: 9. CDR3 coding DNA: TGTGCCAGCAGTTGGCGTGGGACTAGCGGGAGGGCTATCTACAATGAGCAGTTCTTC. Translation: CASSWRGTSGRAIYNEQFF.

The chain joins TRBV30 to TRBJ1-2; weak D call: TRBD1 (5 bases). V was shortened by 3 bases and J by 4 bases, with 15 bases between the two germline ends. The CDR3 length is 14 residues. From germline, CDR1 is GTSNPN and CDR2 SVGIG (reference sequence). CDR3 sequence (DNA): TGTGCCTGGAGAGGCTCGGGGCAGGGCTATGGCTACACCTTC. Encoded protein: CAWRGSGQGYGYTF.

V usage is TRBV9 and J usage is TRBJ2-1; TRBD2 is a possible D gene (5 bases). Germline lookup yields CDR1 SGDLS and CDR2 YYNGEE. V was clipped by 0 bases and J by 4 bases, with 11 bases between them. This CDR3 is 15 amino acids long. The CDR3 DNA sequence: TGTGCCAGCAGCGTAGCTATAGGACTTTACAATGAGCAGTTCTTC. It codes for CASSVAIGLYNEQFF.

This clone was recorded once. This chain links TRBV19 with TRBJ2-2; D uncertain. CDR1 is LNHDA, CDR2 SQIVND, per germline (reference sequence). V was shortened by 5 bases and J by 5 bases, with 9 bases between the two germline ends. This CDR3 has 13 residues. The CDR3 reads CASSSPLTGELFF. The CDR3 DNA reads TGTGCCAGTAGTTCCCCTCTAACCGGGGAGCTGTTTTTT.

The CDR3 protein is CASSLGTANTGELFF. In DNA form, the CDR3 reads TGCGCCAGCAGCCTCGGGACAGCTAACACCGGGGAGCTGTTTTTT. This chain connects TRBV10-1 to TRBJ2-2, with 7 bases that match TRBD1. Germline trimming cut 6 bases from V and 2 bases from J; bases unmatched to any gene: 6. CDR3 length: 15 residues. CDR1 is WNHNN, CDR2 SYGVQD, per germline (reference sequence).

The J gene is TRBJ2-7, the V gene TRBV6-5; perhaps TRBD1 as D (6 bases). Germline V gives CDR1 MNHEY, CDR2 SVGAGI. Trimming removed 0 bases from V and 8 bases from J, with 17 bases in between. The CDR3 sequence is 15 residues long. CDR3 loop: CASSYSRDTATKQYF. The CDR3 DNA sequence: TGTGCCAGCAGTTACTCGAGGGACACCGCTACGAAGCAGTACTTC.

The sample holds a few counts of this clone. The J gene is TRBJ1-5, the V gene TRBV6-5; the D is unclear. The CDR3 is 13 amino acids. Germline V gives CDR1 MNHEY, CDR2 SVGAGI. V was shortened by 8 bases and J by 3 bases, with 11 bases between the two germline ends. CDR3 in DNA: TGTGCCAGCCCCCCGGGGTTCAATCAGCCCCAGCATTTT. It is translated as CASPPGFNQPQHF.